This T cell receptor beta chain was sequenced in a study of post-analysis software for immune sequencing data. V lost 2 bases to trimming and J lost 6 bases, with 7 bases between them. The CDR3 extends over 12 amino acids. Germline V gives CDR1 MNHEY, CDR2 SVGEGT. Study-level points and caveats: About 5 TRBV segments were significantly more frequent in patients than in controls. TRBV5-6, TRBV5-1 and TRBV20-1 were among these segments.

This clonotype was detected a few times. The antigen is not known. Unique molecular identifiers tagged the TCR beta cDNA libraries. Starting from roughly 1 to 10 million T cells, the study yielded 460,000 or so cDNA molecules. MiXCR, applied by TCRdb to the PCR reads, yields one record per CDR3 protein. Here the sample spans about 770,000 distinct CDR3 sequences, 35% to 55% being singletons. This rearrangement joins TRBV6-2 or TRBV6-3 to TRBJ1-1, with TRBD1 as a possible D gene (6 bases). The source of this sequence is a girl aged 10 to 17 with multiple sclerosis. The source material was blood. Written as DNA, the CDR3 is TGTGCCAGCAGTTACGGGACATCTGAAGCTTTCTTT. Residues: CASSYGTSEAFF.